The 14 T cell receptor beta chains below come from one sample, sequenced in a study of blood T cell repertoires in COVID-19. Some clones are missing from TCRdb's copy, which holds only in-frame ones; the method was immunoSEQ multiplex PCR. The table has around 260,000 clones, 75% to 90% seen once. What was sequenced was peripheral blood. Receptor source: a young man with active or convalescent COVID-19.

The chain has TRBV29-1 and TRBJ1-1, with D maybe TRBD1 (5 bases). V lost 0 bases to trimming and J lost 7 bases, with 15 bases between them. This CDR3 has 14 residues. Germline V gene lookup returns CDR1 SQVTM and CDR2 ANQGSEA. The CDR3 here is CSVEDRTGFLEAFF. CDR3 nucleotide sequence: TGCAGCGTTGAAGACAGAACAGGATTCCTTGAAGCTTTCTTT.

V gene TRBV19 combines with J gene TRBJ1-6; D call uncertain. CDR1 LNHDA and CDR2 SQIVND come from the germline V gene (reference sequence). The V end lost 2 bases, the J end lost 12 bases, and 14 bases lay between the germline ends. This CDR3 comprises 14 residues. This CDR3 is CASSITGARGPLHF. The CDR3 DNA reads TGTGCCAGTAGTATAACCGGAGCTCGGGGACCCCTCCACTTT.

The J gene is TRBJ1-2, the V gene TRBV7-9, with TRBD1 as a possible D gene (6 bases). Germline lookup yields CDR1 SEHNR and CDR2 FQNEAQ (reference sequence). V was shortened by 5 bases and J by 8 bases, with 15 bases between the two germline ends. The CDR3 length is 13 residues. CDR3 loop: CASSMDSARGYTF. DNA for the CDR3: TGTGCCAGCAGCATGGACAGCGCCAGGGGCTACACCTTC.

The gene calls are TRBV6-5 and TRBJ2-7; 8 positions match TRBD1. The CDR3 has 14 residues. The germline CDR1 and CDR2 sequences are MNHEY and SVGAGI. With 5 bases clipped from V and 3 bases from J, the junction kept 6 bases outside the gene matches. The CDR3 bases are TGTGCCAGCAGTAAATGGACAGGGCACTACGAGCAGTACTTC. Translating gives CASSKWTGHYEQYF.

This CDR3 reads CASGQGGSTGELFF. The DNA of the CDR3 is TGCGCCAGCGGTCAGGGGGGAAGCACCGGGGAGCTGTTTTTT. This chain links TRBV5-1 with TRBJ2-2; TRBD1 is a possible D gene (7 bases). V was pared by 7 bases and J by 4 bases, with 14 bases between. There are 14 residues in the CDR3. Germline values: CDR1 SGHRS, CDR2 YFSETQ.

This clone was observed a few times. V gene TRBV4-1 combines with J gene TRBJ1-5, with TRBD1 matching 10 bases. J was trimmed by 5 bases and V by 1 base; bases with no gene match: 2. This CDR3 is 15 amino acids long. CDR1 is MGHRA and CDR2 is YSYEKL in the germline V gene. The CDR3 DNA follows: TGCGCCAGCAGCCAAGGGACAGGGGGTTATCAGCCCCAGCATTTT. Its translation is CASSQGTGGYQPQHF.

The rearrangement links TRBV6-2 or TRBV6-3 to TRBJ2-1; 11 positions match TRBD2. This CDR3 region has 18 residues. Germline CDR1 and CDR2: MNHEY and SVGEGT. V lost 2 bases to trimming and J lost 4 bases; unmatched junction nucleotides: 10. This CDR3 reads CASSYDVTSGGLYNEQFF. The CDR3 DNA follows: TGTGCCAGCAGTTACGACGTTACTAGCGGGGGCCTATACAATGAGCAGTTCTTC.

The DNA of the CDR3 is TGTGCCAGGGGACAGACCATCCTTACCAATAGCAATCAGCCCCAGCATTTT. Encoded protein: CARGQTILTNSNQPQHF. The chain employs TRBV6-4 and TRBJ1-5, with 7 bases identical to TRBD1. The germline CDR1 and CDR2 sequences are MRHNA and SNTAGT. The ends lost 9 bases at V and 0 bases at J; junction bases unmatched: 14. CDR3 length: 17 amino acids.

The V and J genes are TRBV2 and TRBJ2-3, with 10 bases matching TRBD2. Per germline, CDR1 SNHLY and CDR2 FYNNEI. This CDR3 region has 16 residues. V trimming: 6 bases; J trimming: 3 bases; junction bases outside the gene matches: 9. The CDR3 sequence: CASRPARLAGTDTQYF. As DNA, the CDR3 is TGTGCCAGCAGGCCTGCCCGACTAGCGGGTACAGATACGCAGTATTTT.

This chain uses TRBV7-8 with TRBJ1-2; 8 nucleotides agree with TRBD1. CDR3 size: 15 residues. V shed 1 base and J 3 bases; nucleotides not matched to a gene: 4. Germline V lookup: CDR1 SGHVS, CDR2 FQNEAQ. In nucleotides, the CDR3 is TGTGCCAGCAGCTTAGGCAGGGGGCACGACTATGGCTACACCTTC. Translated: CASSLGRGHDYGYTF.

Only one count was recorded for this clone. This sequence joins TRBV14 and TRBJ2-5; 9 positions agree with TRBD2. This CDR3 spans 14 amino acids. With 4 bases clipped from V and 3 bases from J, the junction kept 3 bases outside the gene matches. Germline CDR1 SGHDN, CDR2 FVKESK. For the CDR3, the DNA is TGTGCCAGCAGCCTCCCTAGCGGGGAAGAGACCCAGTACTTC. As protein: CASSLPSGEETQYF.

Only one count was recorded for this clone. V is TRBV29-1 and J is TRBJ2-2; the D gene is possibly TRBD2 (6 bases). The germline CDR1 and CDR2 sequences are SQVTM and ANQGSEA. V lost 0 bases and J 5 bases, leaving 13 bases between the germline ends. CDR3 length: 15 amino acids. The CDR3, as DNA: TGCAGCGTTGAAGATAGGCAGGGAGGTACCGGGGAGCTGTTTTTT. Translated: CSVEDRQGGTGELFF.

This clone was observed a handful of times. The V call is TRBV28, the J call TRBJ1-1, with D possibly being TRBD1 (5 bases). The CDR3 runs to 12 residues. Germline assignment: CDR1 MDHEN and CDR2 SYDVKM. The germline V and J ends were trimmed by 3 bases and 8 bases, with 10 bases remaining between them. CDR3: CASSFDRMEAFF. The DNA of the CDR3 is TGTGCCAGCAGTTTTGACAGAATGGAAGCTTTCTTT.

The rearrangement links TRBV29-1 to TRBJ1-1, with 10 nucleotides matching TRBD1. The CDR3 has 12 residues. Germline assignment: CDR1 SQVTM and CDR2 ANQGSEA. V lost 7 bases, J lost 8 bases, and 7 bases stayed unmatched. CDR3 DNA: TGCAGCGCCGACCGACAGGGGGCCGAAGCTTTCTTT. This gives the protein CSADRQGAEAFF.